A selection of T cell receptor beta chains follows, all from one sample in a study of shared clonotypes between healthy human individuals. The protocol was immunoSEQ multiplex PCR, while the TCRdb copy is restricted to in-frame clones and leaves out a portion. The table has over 2 million clones, 80% to 95% seen once. Sequenced: naive CD4+ T cells from PBMCs. The source is a man younger than 35 in good health. Some clones in this sample may be carry-over from other donors' samples. CDR3s include the opening cysteine and the closing phenylalanine or tryptophan. Expanded clones get a size class; other rows say once, few or many, or leave the size out.

>NA|TRBJ2-1|TRBV30|14
CAWSVRSGGNEQFF
>once|TRBJ2-1|TRBV5-1|15
CASSLGGDSTREQFF
>NA|TRBJ1-5|TRBV27|17
CASSFRSGDISNQPQHF
>NA|TRBJ2-3|TRBV27|12
CASQELTGAQYF
>few|TRBJ1-1|TRBV2|15
CASSEQGSMNTEAFF
>NA|TRBJ1-6|TRBV5-4|15
CASSLGGGQNSPLHF
>NA|TRBJ2-7|TRBV27|17
CASSLSNYEGDSREQYF
>once|TRBJ1-3|TRBV7-8|16
CASFPLEGDSGNTIYF
>NA|TRBJ1-2|TRBV5-1|16
CASSLEGGGGLSGYTF
>NA|TRBJ2-5|TRBV4-1|13
CASSQAPETTQYF
>NA|TRBJ1-2|TRBV28|13
CASREGGDYGYTF
>NA|TRBJ1-1|TRBV5-1|16
CASSSTTGTGKGVAFF
>NA|TRBJ2-2|TRBV6-1|16
CASSGRAPSNTGELFF
>NA|TRBJ2-1|TRBV7-2|16
CASSQGVRLADNEQFF
>NA|TRBJ2-3|TRBV18|16
CASSPRMGASTDTQYF
>NA|TRBJ2-4|TRBV6-5|15
CASSPGDLGKNIQYF
>NA|TRBJ2-3|TRBV9|16
CASSADGGRRTDTQYF
>NA|TRBJ2-1|TRBV9|13
CASSVSDSNEQFF
>NA|TRBJ1-2|TRBV9|14
CASSNIWGNYGYTF
>NA|TRBJ1-1|TRBV18|16
CASSPPTGGEASEAFF